The clone carrying this TCR beta chain was seen a handful of times. The entry originates in a study of T-cell memory formation after mild COVID-19. From the 5' RACE reads, TCRdb called clonotypes with MiXCR, one entry per CDR3 protein. Seen here are roughly 190,000 distinct CDR3 sequences, around 25% observed once, and the top ten hold about an eighth. The receptor comes from an adult woman who had mild COVID-19 (a few samples of this study predate the infection). Cell type and time point are not known. Source material: PBMCs or a T cell subset sorted from them (not recorded which).

The CDR3 coding sequence is TGCAGCGCCGAGAACACTGAAGCTTTCTTT. It is translated as CSAENTEAFF. J is TRBJ1-1 and V is TRBV29-1, with D uncertain. The germline CDR1 and CDR2 sequences are SQVTM and ANQGSEA. V was trimmed by 7 bases and J by 1 base, leaving 4 bases between them. The CDR3 sequence is 10 residues long.